This record looks at one TCR beta chain sequence and its context. Antigen unknown. This sample is drawn from a study of OX40 agonist ivuxolimab in advanced cancers. Study in general: Patients with prior anti-PD-1, anti-PD-L1 or anti-CTLA-4 therapy were eligible; approximately 40% had some.

Notes on the study in general: It was also the case that some nonresponders had low normalized T-cell clonal expansion. Compared with CD4+, CD8+ T cells on average had more expanded clones.

This CDR3 comprises 15 residues. V shed 0 bases and J shed 5 bases, with 13 bases lying between them. Germline CDR1 reads LNHNV; CDR2 reads YYDKDF (reference sequence). The repertoire was sequenced with immunoSEQ multiplex PCR; TCRdb's copy has only in-frame clones and lacks some. There are 65,000 to 80,000 clones in the sample; around nine tenths occur only once, and 0.7% to 0.9% lies in the top ten. Blood got drawn at baseline, again on cycle 4 day 1, and then on cycle 7 day 1. This rearrangement joins TRBV15 to TRBJ2-5, with a weak D call TRBD2 (5 bases). Sequencing was performed on CD4+ or CD8+ T cells sorted from blood, taken in a trial of the OX40 agonist ivuxolimab. The TCR sequence derives from an adult with an advanced solid tumor such as melanoma, head and neck, liver or kidney cancer. The CDR3 spells CATSRDDASRETQYF. DNA of the CDR3: TGTGCCACCAGCAGAGATGACGCTAGCAGGGAGACCCAGTACTTC.